A single T cell receptor (beta chain) is shown here with its context. No cognate antigen has been identified for it. Base-call qualities are not available, and no considerably larger clone is one nucleotide away. TCR CDR3 regions were amplified from genomic DNA by multiplex PCR using the deep immunoSEQ assay. Extracted genomic DNA from each cell subset was distributed evenly across all wells of several immunoSEQ 96-well plates, and each plate was treated as a replicate. For sorted subsets, each replicate PCR was loaded with around 220 ng genomic DNA, equivalent to some 31,000 T cell genomes. The purified libraries were quantified using a Qubit 3.0 fluorometer, sized with a Bioanalyzer 2100, and then quantified again using the KAPA Library Quantification kit. Every immunoSEQ 96-well plate was sequenced on a separate single-read 150-cycle Illumina NextSeq 550 flow cell. For the original study's pipeline: The immunoSEQ output contained only junctional sequences without quality scores, so filtering could not match that applied to full-length reads. To assign V/J genes and CDR3, sequences were annotated against IMGT germline references using PyIR, a Python wrapper for IgBLAST v1.9. Any read was removed if the V/J assignment was weak (E-value above 1e-6), the CDR3 was missing, or the read contained stop codons, out-of-frame junctions, or ambiguous translated residues. V3J clonotypes were defined as sequences sharing an identical inferred V gene, J gene, and CDR3 amino acid sequence. To compute the percentage overlap between repertoires, the number of shared unique clonotypes was divided by the size of the smaller repertoire. Three approaches were used to assess repertoire richness: RTK rarefaction, the Chao1 estimator, and Recon v2.1 estimates of unobserved clonotypes. Generation probabilities for all TCRbeta clonotypes obtained by the gDNA method from a handful of donors were computed using OLGA. TCRdb limited this immuneACCESS table to in-frame rearrangements with V and J called. A share of clones is missing; checked studies link under half to unresolved V genes, and the rest is unexplained. The DNA was the basis for D and trimming; V, J and clone size are from that table. For this sample the table gives more than 850,000 clones, of which about four fifths were detected only once. The ten biggest clones cover 0.4% to 0.55% of the sample.

The sample originates from a study of shared clonotypes between healthy human individuals (dated by TCRdb to about 2020). In the study overall: Three men and a couple of women, aged 18 to 49 years, made up the cohort. To increase sequencing depth and limit assay-specific biases, TCR repertoire library preparation and sequencing were carried out by different laboratories using diverse techniques. Blood TCR repertoires of a handful of healthy adults were deeply sequenced to estimate repertoire size and the extent of clonotype sharing between individuals. Per donor, leukapheresis produced somewhere between about 0.9 and 9.5 billion PBMCs. For each donor, CD4 naive and CD4 memory were each given three plates, CD8 naive was given two plates, and CD8 memory was given one plate. What the research found in general, with its limitations: The genetic and exposure-history diversity represented was limited by the small number of donors. Even with the large sequencing depth, rarefaction of the sorted-subset datasets indicated that sequencing was incomplete. Compared with non-shared clonotypes, the clonotypes found in all four sorted-subset donors had higher generation probabilities. Based on pairwise subsampling, the degree of clonotype sharing among donors was expected to be affected by sequencing depth. Only blood was sampled, and tissue TCR repertoires likely differ from those in blood. Larger estimated clonotype richness was generally found for naive subsets than for memory subsets. Across a handful of donors, approximately 4.9% of naive CD4, approximately 3.5% of naive CD8, about 2.3% of memory CD4, and roughly 0.4% of memory CD8 clonotypes were shared.

Donors were healthy HIV-negative adults with no recently reported acute infections or vaccinations. Only Caucasian adults living in Nashville, Tennessee, USA were represented among the donors. Magnetic negative selection was used to enrich CD4+ T cells, after which naive cells were positively selected on CD45RA and the negative fraction became the memory subset. After blood collection by leukapheresis, PBMCs were isolated using Ficoll-Histopaque density gradient centrifugation and then cryopreserved in the vapor phase of liquid nitrogen. Purity and quantity of every magnetically sorted T cell population were checked by analytical flow cytometry. Genomic DNA was isolated from every sorted fraction and measured by UV absorbance on a Nanodrop 2000c. The sample comprised memory CD4+ T cells from PBMCs. The cell subset or site label corresponds to: CD45RA-negative fraction. The TCR was taken from a man younger than 35 in good health. Some clones in this sample may be carry-over from other donors' samples.

The CDR3 sequence is CASSLQHSYNEQFF. The nucleotide sequence reads TGTGCCAGCAGCCTTCAACACTCCTACAATGAGCAGTTCTTC. The sequence joins TRBV11-2 to TRBJ2-1, with the D gene too uncertain to name. From cysteine to phenylalanine, the CDR3 is 14 amino acids long. The CDR3 DNA has 42 bases and is translated from base 1. V and J lose 5 bases and 0 bases, and a span of 8 bases separates them. CDR1 SGHAT and CDR2 FQNNGV are derived from the germline V gene.